This TCR beta chain was found in a study of T cell responses to AZD1222 COVID-19 vaccine. Data came from immunoSEQ multiplex PCR; TCRdb stores just in-frame clones and leaves some out. The profile covers approximately 200,000 clones, with approximately 94% appearing a single time and around 1.7% taken by the ten largest. As regards this clone: The antigen is not known.

The germline V gene encodes CDR1 MNHEY and CDR2 SVGAGI. V trimming: 6 bases; J trimming: 7 bases; junction bases outside the gene matches: 9. This CDR3 is 14 amino acids long. Findings and caveats of the study: At study baseline, merely five or six AZD1222 recipients were seropositive. The reported proportion of spike-specific TCRs targeting unmutated variant regions was nearly half.

This receptor was identified in an adult who received the MenACWY meningococcal vaccine as a control. This chain uses TRBV6-5 with TRBJ1-5, with 7 bases lining up with TRBD1. The source material was peripheral blood, sampled 28 days after the second dose of the MenACWY control vaccine. CDR3 protein: CASSQTGMEQPQHF. CDR3 DNA sequence: TGTGCCAGCAGCCAGACAGGGATGGAACAGCCCCAGCATTTT.